This TCR beta chain derives from a study of blood T cell repertoires in COVID-19. Assay: immunoSEQ multiplex PCR; the TCRdb copy retains only in-frame clones and omits some. The sample holds some 70,000 clones, roughly 91% seen once. The receptor was isolated from a woman in her thirties or forties who had recovered from COVID-19. The source material was PBMCs or T cells enriched from blood (not recorded which).

The CDR3, as DNA: TGTGCCACCAGCGAGCGGGGGGCCGACACCGGGGAGCTGTTTTTT. Its translation: CATSERGADTGELFF. The chain couples TRBV24-1 to TRBJ2-2, with 9 nucleotides matching TRBD2. The CDR3 covers 15 residues. Germline V gene lookup returns CDR1 KGHDR and CDR2 SFDVKD. The trim removed 7 bases at V and 3 bases at J, leaving 5 bases unmatched.